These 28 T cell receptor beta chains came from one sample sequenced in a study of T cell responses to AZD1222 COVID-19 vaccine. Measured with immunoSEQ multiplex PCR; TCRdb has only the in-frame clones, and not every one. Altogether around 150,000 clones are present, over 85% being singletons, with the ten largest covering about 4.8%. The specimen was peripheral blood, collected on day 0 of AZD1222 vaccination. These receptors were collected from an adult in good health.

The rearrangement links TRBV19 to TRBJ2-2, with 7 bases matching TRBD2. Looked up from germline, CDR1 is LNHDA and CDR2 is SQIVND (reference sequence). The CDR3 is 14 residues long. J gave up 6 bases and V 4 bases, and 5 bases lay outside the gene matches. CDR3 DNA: TGTGCCAGTAGTAAGGCGGGGGTCGCCGGGGAGCTGTTTTTT. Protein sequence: CASSKAGVAGELFF.

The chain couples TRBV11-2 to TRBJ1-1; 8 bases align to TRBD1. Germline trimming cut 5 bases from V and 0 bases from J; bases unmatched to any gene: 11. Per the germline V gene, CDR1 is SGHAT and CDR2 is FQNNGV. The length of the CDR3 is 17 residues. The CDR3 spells CASSPDRALGMNTEAFF. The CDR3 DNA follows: TGTGCCAGCAGCCCGGACAGGGCTTTGGGAATGAACACTGAAGCTTTCTTT.

CDR3 sequence reads: CASSQLQGGRLQSTGELFF. The DNA for the CDR3 is TGTGCCAGCAGCCAGCTACAGGGGGGGAGACTCCAGTCGACCGGGGAGCTGTTTTTT. The chain recombines TRBV5-6 with TRBJ2-2; D might be TRBD1 (8 bases). Germline assignment: CDR1 SGHDT and CDR2 YYEEEE. V was clipped by 4 bases and J by 5 bases, with 27 bases between them. There are 19 residues in the CDR3.

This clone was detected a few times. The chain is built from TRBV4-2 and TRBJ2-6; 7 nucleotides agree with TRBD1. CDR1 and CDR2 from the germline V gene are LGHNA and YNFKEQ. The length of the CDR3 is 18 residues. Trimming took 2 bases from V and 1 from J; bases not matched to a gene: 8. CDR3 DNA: TGTGCCAGCAGCCAAATAGCCTTGACAGGGTCTGGGGCCAACGTCCTGACTTTC. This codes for CASSQIALTGSGANVLTF.

CDR3 nucleotides: TGTGCCAGCAGTGACCTGCAGACTAATCAGCCCCAGCATTTT. This encodes CASSDLQTNQPQHF. V gene TRBV2 combines with J gene TRBJ1-5; D remains unclear. V lost 3 bases, J lost 4 bases, and 10 bases lay in between. This CDR3 contains 14 residues. The V gene's germline CDR1 is SNHLY and CDR2 FYNNEI. Complete variable domain (other parts from reference TRBV2 and TRBJ1-5): EPEVTQTPSHQVTQMGQEVILRCVPISNHLYFYWYRQILGQKVEFLVSFYNNEISEKSEIFDDQFSVERPDGSNFTLKIRSTKLEDSAMYFCASSDLQTNQPQHFGDGTRLSIL.

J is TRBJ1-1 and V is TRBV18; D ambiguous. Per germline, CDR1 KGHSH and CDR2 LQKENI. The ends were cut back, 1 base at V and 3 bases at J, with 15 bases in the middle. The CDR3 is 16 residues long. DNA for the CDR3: TGTGCCAGCTCACCACTCATGGGTATCTGGGACACTGAAGCTTTCTTT. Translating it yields CASSPLMGIWDTEAFF.

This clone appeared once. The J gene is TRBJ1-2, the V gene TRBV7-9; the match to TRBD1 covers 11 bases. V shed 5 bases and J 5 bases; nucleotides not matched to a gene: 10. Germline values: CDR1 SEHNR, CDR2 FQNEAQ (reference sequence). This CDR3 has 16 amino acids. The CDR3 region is CASSQGTGGLRYGYTF. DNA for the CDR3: TGTGCCAGCAGCCAAGGGACAGGGGGTCTGCGGTATGGCTACACCTTC.

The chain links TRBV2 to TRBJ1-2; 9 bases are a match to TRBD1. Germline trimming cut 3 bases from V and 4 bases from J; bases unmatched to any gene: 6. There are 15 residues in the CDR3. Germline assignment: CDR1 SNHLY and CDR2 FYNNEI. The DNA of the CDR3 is TGTGCCAGCAGTGACATTCCGGGACAGGGCTATGGCTACACCTTC. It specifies CASSDIPGQGYGYTF.

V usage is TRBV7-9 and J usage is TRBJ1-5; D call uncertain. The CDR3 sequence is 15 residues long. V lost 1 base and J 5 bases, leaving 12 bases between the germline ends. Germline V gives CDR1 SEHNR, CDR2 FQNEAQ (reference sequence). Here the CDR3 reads CASSLVGNSDQPQHF. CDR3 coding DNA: TGTGCCAGCAGCTTAGTAGGGAATTCTGATCAGCCCCAGCATTTT. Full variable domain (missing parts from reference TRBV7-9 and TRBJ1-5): DTGVSQNPRHKITKRGQNVTFRCDPISEHNRLYWYRQTLGQGPEFLTYFQNEAQLEKSRLLSDRFSAERPKGSFSTLEIQRTEQGDSAMYLCASSLVGNSDQPQHFGDGTRLSIL.

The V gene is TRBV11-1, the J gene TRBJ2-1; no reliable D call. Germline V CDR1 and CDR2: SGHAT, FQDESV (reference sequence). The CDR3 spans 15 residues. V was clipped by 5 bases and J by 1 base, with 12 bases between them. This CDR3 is CASSGDTRSYNEQFF. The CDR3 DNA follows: TGTGCCAGCAGCGGAGATACGCGATCCTACAATGAGCAGTTCTTC.

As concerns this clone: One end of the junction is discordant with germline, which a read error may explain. The chain's CDR3 is CASSQGGLANVF. CDR3 DNA: TGTGCCAGCAGCCAAGGCGGGCTCGCAAATGTTTTT. The rearrangement joins TRBV3-1 (or the pseudogene TRBV3-2) to TRBJ1-4; no firm D call. Germline assignment: CDR1 LGHDT and CDR2 YNNKEL (reference sequence). This CDR3 contains 12 residues.

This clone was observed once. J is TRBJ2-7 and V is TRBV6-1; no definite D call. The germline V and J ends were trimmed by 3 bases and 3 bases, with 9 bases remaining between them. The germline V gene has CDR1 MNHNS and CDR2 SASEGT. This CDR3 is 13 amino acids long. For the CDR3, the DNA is TGTGCCAGCAGTGACCCCTACAGCTACGAGCAGTACTTC. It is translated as CASSDPYSYEQYF.

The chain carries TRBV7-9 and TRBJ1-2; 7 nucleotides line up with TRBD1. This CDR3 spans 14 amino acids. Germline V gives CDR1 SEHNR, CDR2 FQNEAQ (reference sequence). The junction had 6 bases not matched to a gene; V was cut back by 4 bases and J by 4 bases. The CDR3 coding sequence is TGTGCCAGCAGCTACAGACAGGGTATCTATGGCTACACCTTC. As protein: CASSYRQGIYGYTF. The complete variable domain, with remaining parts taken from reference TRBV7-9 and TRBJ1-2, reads DTGVSQNPRHKITKRGQNVTFRCDPISEHNRLYWYRQTLGQGPEFLTYFQNEAQLEKSRLLSDRFSAERPKGSFSTLEIQRTEQGDSAMYLCASSYRQGIYGYTFGSGTRLTVV.

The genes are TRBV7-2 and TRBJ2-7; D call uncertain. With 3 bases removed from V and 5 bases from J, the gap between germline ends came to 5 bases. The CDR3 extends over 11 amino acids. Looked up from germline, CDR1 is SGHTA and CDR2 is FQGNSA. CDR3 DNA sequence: TGTGCCAGCAGCTTGAATCACGAGCAGTACTTC. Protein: CASSLNHEQYF.

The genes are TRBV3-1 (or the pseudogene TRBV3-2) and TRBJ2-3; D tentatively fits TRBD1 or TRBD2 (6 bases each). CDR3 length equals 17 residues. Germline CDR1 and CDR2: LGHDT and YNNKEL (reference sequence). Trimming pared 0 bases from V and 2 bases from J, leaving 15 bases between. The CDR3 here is CASSQDGGGGITDTQYF. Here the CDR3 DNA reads TGTGCCAGCAGCCAAGACGGTGGGGGCGGGATCACAGATACGCAGTATTTT.

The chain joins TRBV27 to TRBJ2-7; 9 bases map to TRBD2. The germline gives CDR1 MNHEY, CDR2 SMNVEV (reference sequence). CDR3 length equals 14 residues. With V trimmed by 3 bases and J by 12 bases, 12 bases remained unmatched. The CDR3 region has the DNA TGTGCCAGCAGTTTTGGGACTAGCTTTAAGACATGGTACTTC. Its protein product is CASSFGTSFKTWYF.

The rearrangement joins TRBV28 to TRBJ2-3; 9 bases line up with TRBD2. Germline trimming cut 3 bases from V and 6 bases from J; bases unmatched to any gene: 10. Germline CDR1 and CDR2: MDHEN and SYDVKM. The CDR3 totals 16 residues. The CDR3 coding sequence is TGTGCCAGCAGTTTTCACACTAGCGGGCCCGGGGATACGCAGTATTTT. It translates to CASSFHTSGPGDTQYF.

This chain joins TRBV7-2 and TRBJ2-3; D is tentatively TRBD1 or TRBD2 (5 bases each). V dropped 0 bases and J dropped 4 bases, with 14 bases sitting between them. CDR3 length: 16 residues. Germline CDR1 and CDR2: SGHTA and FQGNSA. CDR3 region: CASSLARRVGADTQYF. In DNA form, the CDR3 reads TGTGCCAGCAGCTTAGCGCGCAGGGTCGGGGCAGATACGCAGTATTTT.

This CDR3 reads CASSQDMSPTNEKLFF. In DNA, the CDR3 is TGCGCCAGCAGCCAAGATATGTCCCCAACTAATGAAAAACTGTTTTTT. The chain uses TRBV4-1 and TRBJ1-4; D gene ambiguous. The CDR3 is made up of 16 amino acids. Trimming pared 0 bases from V and 0 bases from J, leaving 8 bases between. The V gene's germline CDR1 is MGHRA and CDR2 YSYEKL.

The CDR3 protein is CASTLQNQPQHF. In DNA form, the CDR3 reads TGTGCCAGCACCTTACAGAATCAGCCCCAGCATTTT. The V and J genes are TRBV2 and TRBJ1-5; D is unclear. Trimming stripped 7 bases from V and 4 bases from J, with 8 bases between. CDR1 is SNHLY and CDR2 is FYNNEI in the germline V gene. This CDR3 comprises 12 residues.

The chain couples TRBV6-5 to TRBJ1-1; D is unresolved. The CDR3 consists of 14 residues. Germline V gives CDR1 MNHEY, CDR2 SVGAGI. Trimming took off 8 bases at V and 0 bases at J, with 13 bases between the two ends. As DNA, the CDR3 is TGTGCCAGCCGAGAATTCCCCGTGAACACTGAAGCTTTCTTT. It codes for CASREFPVNTEAFF.

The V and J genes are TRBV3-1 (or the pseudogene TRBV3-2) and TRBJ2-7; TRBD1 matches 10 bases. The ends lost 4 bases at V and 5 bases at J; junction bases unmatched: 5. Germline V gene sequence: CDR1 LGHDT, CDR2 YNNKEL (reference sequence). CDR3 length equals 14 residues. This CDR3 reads CASSPLTGGNEQYF. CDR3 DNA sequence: TGTGCCAGCAGCCCACTGACAGGGGGCAACGAGCAGTACTTC.

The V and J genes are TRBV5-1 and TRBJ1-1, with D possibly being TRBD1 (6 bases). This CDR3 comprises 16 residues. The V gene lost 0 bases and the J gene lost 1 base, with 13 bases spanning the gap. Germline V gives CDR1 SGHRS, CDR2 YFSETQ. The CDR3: CASSLGLGQTNTEAFF. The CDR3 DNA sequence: TGCGCCAGCAGCTTGGGTTTAGGACAGACGAACACTGAAGCTTTCTTT.

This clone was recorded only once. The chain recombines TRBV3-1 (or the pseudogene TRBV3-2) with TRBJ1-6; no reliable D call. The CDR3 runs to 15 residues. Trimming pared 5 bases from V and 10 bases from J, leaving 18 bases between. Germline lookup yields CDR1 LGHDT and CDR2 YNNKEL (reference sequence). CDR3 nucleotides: TGTGCCAGCAGCAAAGGCCTACAGACTAGGTCACCCCTCCACTTT. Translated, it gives CASSKGLQTRSPLHF.

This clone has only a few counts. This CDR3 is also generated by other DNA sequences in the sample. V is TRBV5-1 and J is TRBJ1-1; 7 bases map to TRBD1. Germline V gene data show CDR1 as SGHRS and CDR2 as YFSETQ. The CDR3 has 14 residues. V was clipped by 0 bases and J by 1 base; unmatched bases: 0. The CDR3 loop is CASSLGTGNTEAFF. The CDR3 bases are TGCGCCAGCAGCTTGGGGACAGGGAACACTGAAGCTTTCTTT.

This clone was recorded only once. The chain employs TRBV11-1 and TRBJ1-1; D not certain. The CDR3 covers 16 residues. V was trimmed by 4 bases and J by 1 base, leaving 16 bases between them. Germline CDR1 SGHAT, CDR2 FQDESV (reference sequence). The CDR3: CASSSPVGHGNTEAFF. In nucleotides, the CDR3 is TGTGCCAGCAGCTCGCCGGTAGGGCACGGGAACACTGAAGCTTTCTTT.

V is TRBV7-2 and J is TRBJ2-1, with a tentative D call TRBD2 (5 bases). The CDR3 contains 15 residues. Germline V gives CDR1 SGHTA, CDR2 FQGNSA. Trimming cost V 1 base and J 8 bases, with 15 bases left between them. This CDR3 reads CASSLERKAGDEQFF. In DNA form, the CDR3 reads TGTGCCAGCAGCTTAGAACGAAAGGCGGGCGATGAGCAGTTCTTC.

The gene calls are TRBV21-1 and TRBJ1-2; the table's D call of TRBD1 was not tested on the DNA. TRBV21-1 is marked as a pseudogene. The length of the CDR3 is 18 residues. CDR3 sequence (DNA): TGTGCCAGCAGCAAAACCGCCCCCAGGGGGATCGAGGTTGACGGCTACACCTTC. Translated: CASSKTAPRGIEVDGYTF.